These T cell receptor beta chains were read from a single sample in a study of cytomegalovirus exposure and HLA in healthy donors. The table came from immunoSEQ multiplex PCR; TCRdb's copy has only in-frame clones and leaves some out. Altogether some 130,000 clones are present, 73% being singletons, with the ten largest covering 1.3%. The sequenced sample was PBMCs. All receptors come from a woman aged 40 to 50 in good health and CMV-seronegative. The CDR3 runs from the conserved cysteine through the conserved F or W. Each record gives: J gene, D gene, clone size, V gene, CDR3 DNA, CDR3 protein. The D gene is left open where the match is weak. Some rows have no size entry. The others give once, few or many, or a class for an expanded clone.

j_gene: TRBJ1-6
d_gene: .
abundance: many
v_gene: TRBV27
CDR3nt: TGTGCCAGCAGTTTAAAACAACTGACAACCAGTAATTCACCCCTCCACTTT
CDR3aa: CASSLKQLTTSNSPLHF

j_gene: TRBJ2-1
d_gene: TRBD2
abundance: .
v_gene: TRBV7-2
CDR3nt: TGTGCCAGCAGCCCAGGACTAGCGGGGCGTGAGCAGTTCTTC
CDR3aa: CASSPGLAGREQFF

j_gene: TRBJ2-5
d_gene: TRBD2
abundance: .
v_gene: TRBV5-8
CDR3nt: TGTGCCAGCAGAGTAGGCGGGACTAGCGGAGAGACCCAGTACTTC
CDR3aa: CASRVGGTSGETQYF

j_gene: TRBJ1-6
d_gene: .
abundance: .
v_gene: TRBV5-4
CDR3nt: TGTGCCAGCAGCTTGGAGGGGTCAGATAATTCACCCCTCCACTTT
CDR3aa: CASSLEGSDNSPLHF

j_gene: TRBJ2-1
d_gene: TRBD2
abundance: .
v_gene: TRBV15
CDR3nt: TGTGCCACCAGCAGTAGGACTAGCGGGGGGTTTTACAATGAGCAGTTCTTC
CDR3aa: CATSSRTSGGFYNEQFF

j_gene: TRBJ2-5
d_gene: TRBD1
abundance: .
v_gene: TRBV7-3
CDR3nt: TGTGCCAGCAGCCGACAGGGGGCCAGGGGGGAGACCCAGTACTTC
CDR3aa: CASSRQGARGETQYF

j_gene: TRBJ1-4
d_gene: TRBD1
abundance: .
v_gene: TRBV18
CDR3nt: TGTGCCAGCTCACCCCAGGGGGCTAATGAAAAACTGTTTTTT
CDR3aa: CASSPQGANEKLFF

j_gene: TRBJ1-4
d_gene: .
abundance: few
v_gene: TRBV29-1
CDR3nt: TGCAGCGCCGGGGACTTATATAATGAAAAACTGTTTTTT
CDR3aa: CSAGDLYNEKLFF

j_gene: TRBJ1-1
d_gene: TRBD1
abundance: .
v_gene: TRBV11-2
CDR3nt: TGTGCCAGCAGCTTTGGGGGACAGGTAGGAATAAGAACTGAAGCTTTCTTT
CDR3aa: CASSFGGQVGIRTEAFF

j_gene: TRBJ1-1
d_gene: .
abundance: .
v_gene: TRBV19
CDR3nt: TGTGCCAGTAGTAAGCCGGATGGGCTTTTCTTT
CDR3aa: CASSKPDGLFF

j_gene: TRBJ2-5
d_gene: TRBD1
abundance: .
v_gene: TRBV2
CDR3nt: TGCGCCAGCAGGAGCTGGACAGGGATAACACAAGAGACCCAGTACTTC
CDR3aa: CASRSWTGITQETQYF

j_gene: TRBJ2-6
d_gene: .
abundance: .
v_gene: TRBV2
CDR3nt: TGTGCCAGCACCGGTGATTCTGGGGCCAACGTCCTGACTTTC
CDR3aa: CASTGDSGANVLTF

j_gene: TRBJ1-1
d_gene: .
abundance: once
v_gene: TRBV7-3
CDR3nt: TGTGCCAGCAGCCAGGCGGGTAGGACTGAAGCTTTCTTT
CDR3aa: CASSQAGRTEAFF

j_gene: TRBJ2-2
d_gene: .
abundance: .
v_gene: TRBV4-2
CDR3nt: TGTGCCAGCAGCCAAGTTGACTCCGGGGAGCTGTTTTTT
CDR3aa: CASSQVDSGELFF

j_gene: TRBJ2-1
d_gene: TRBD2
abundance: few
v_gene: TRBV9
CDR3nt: TGTGCCAGCAGCCGCACAGCGGGGGCCCTACCTGAGCAGTTCTTC
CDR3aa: CASSRTAGALPEQFF

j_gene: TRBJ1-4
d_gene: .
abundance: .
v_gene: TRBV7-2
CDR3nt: TGTGCCAGCAGCTCGACAGATAATAATGAAAAACTGTTTTTT
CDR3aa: CASSSTDNNEKLFF

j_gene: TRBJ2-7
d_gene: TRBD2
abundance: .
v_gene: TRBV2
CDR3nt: TGTGCCAGCAGTGAAGACGGTGGGCGGGGGACCTACGAGCAGTACTTC
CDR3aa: CASSEDGGRGTYEQYF

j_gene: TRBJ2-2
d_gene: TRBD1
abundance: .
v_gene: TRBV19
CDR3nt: TGTGCCAGTAATTCTGGGACAGGGGTATACACCGGGGAGCTGTTTTTT
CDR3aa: CASNSGTGVYTGELFF

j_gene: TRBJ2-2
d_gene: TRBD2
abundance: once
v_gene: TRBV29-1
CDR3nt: TGCAGCGTTGGGGGGGGCACCGGGGAGCTGTTTTTT
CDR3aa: CSVGGGTGELFF

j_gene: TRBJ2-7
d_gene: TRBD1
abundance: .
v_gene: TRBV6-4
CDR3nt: TGTGCCAGCAGCTCAGAACCGGGACAGTCCTACGAGCAGTACTTC
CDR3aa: CASSSEPGQSYEQYF

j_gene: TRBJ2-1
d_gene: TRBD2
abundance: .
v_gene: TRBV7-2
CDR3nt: TGTGCCAGCAGCTTCAACGGGGGGGCTGTCAATGAGCAGTTCTTC
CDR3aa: CASSFNGGAVNEQFF

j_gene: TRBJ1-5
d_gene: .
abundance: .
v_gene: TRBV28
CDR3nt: TGTGCCAGCAGTGGGGGGGTGTCCCAGCATTTT
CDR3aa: CASSGGVSQHF

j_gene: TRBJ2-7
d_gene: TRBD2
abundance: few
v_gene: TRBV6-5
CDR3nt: TGTGCCAGCAGTTACTCGCCCAGCGGGGGGTACGAGCAGTACTTC
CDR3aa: CASSYSPSGGYEQYF

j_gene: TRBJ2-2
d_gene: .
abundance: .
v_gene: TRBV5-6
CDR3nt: TGTGCCAGCAGCTTATATAACAGAGAAATCACCGGGGAGCTGTTTTTT
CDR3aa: CASSLYNREITGELFF

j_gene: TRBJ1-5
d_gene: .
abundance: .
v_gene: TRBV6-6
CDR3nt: TGTGCCAGCAGCCCCCGCGGCAGGGACATTACGCCCCAGCATTTT
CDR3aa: CASSPRGRDITPQHF

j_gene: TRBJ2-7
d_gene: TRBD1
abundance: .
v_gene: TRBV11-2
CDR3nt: TGTGCCAGCAGCTTAGCTCTGACAGGGTCCTACGAGCAGTACTTC
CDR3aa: CASSLALTGSYEQYF